The 6 T cell receptor beta chains below come from one sample, sequenced in a study of cytomegalovirus exposure and HLA in healthy donors. The PCR made use of 60 Vbeta and 13 Jbeta primers. Here immunoSEQ multiplex PCR was the method, and the copy in TCRdb shows in-frame clones only, minus some. The sample has some 190,000 clones, roughly 80% seen once. The specimen was PBMCs. All receptors derive from a woman between 18 and 30 years old in good health and CMV-seronegative.

J is TRBJ2-4 and V is TRBV19; TRBD1 agrees at 7 bases. The CDR3 covers 15 residues. Germline CDR1 is LNHDA and CDR2 is SQIVND (reference sequence). Losses at the gene ends were 6 bases for V and 1 base for J; bases not matched to a gene: 6. The CDR3 DNA sequence: TGTGCCAGTAGCCCAGACAGGGAGGCCAAAAACATTCAGTACTTC. Residues: CASSPDREAKNIQYF.

The chain is built from TRBV6-7 and TRBJ1-1; TRBD1 might be the D (6 bases). TRBV6-7 is labeled an ORF, and its function is uncertain. Trimming removed 5 bases at V and 5 bases at J, with 27 bases between. The CDR3 has 18 residues. The CDR3 reads CASSTIDRSLFLWTEAFF. CDR3 sequence (DNA): TGTGCCAGCAGTACCATCGACAGGTCTCTATTCTTGTGGACTGAAGCTTTCTTT.

This clone has just one count. This rearrangement joins TRBV28 to TRBJ1-2; TRBD1 might be the D (6 bases). The CDR3 runs to 15 residues. V shed 5 bases and J shed 4 bases, with 17 bases lying between them. The germline V gene encodes CDR1 MDHEN and CDR2 SYDVKM. CDR3 region: CASSPYRAGTYGYTF. CDR3 nucleotide sequence: TGTGCCAGCAGTCCGTACAGGGCGGGCACCTATGGCTACACCTTC.

The V and J genes are TRBV9 and TRBJ1-2, with D hard to call. The V gene lost 3 bases and the J gene lost 8 bases, with 14 bases spanning the gap. In germline, CDR1 is SGDLS, CDR2 YYNGEE. The CDR3 runs 13 residues. The CDR3 DNA sequence: TGTGCCAGCAGCGCGGGTGGCCCGCTCGGCTACACCTTC. It translates to CASSAGGPLGYTF.

This clone was seen a single time. This chain joins TRBV7-2 and TRBJ2-7; tentatively, D is TRBD2 (7 bases). The ends were cut back, 7 bases at V and 3 bases at J, with 13 bases in the middle. The germline V gene has CDR1 SGHTA and CDR2 FQGNSA. This CDR3 is 13 amino acids long. The CDR3 spells CASTGGHHYEQYF. The CDR3 nucleotides read TGTGCCAGCACGGGGGGACACCACTACGAGCAGTACTTC.

The DNA for the CDR3 is TGTGCCAGCAGCATGGGACAGGGGGCTTTCGGCTACACCTTC. Translated: CASSMGQGAFGYTF. The chain carries TRBV5-8 and TRBJ1-2; 12 nucleotides line up with TRBD1. There are 14 residues in the CDR3. J gave up 8 bases and V 4 bases, and 6 bases lay outside the gene matches. CDR1 is SGHTS, CDR2 YDEGEE, per germline.